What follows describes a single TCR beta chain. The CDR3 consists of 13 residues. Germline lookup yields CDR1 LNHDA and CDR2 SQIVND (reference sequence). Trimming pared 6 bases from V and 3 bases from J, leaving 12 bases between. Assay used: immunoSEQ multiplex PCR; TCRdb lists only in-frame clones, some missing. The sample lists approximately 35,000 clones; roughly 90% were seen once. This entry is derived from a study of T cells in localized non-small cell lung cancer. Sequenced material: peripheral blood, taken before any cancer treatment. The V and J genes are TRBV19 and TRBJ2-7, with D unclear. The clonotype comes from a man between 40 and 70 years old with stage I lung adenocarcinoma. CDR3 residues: CASSDKWGYEQYF. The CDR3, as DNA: TGTGCCAGTAGCGACAAATGGGGCTACGAGCAGTACTTC.